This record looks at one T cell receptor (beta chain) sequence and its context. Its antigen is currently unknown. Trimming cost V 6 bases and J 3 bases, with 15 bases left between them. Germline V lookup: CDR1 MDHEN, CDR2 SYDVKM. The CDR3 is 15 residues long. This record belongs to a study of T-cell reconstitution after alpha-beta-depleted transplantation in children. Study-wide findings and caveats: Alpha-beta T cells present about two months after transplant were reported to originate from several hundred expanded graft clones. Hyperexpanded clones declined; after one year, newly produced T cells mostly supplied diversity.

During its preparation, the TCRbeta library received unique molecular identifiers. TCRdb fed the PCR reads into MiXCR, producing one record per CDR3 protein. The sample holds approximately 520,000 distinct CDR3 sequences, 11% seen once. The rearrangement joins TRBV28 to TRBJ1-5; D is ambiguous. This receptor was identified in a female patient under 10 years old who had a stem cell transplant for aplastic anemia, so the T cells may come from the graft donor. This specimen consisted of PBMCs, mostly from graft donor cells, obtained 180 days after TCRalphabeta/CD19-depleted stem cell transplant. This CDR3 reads CASSTPSCDNQPQHF. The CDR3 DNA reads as TGTGCCAGCAGCACCCCCAGCTGTGACAATCAGCCCCAGCATTTT.